This TCR beta chain stems from a study of blood T cell repertoires in COVID-19. Study background: Spain, Italy and the United States supplied samples that represented acute and convalescent COVID-19. PBMCs, B-cell-depleted T cells, or T cells provided the cDNA or gDNA that made up the material.

The authors' processing: Amplification of reference gene primers provided the estimated nucleated cell counts. The data were produced by immunoSEQ multiplex PCR, yet TCRdb's version contains in-frame clones alone and is incomplete. That table supplies the V and J calls and clone size; D and trimming were determined from the DNA. Of around 230,000 clones listed, about 80% are singletons. The germline CDR1 and CDR2 sequences are SGDLS and YYNGEE. CDR3 length equals 16 residues. The V and J ends lost 3 bases and 0 bases respectively, with 12 bases between them. The sequenced sample was peripheral blood. This sequence was found in a woman over 75 with acute or convalescent COVID-19. The chain employs TRBV9 and TRBJ1-4; TRBD1 might be the D (6 bases). The CDR3 region is CASSEGTSTTNEKLFF. CDR3 bases: TGTGCCAGCAGCGAGGGGACATCTACAACTAATGAAAAACTGTTTTTT.